This TCR beta chain was identified in a study of blood T cell repertoires in COVID-19. The CDR3 has 15 residues. V was shortened by 0 bases and J by 6 bases, with 11 bases between the two germline ends. Germline lookup yields CDR1 LNHDA and CDR2 SQIVND (reference sequence). Here immunoSEQ multiplex PCR was the method, and the copy in TCRdb shows in-frame clones only, minus some. The profile covers 130,000 to 150,000 clones, with roughly nine tenths appearing a single time and under 3.5% taken by the ten largest. The chain combines TRBV19 with TRBJ2-2; D not resolved. Sequencing was carried out using peripheral blood. The sequence was obtained from a woman aged 55-70 years with active COVID-19. CDR3: CASSIDSRKAGELFF. The CDR3 bases are TGTGCCAGTAGTATAGACTCTAGAAAGGCCGGGGAGCTGTTTTTT.